Described below is a single TCR beta chain sequence and its context. Its antigen is undetermined. This record belongs to a study of fetal regulatory T cell absence and autoimmunity. Study-wide context: The IPEX patients lacked clinical diabetes but had exocrine pancreas autoimmunity.

The CDR3 extends over 16 amino acids. Germline CDR1 and CDR2: SGHKS and YYEKEE (reference sequence). V shed 0 bases and J 0 bases; nucleotides not matched to a gene: 5. Data came from immunoSEQ multiplex PCR; TCRdb stores just in-frame clones and leaves some out. The sample consists of 95,000 to 100,000 clones, 72% of them appearing once. Whole-study results and caveats: TRB gene family usage was broadly similar in cord blood and pancreas. Some top pancreas TCR clones were over 80-fold enriched versus cord blood. In IPEX syndrome, oligoclonal enrichment was read as supporting prenatal antigen-driven autoimmunity in the pancreas.

The material sequenced was pancreas tissue. The chain uses TRBV5-5 and TRBJ2-5, with 7 bases that match TRBD2. The sequence was collected from a male donor with IPEX syndrome. The CDR3 nucleotides are TGTGCCAGCAGCTTGGTCGGGGGGTTGTACCAAGAGACCCAGTACTTC. The encoded protein is CASSLVGGLYQETQYF. Drawing the rest from reference TRBV5-5 and TRBJ2-5, the complete variable domain is DAGVTQSPTHLIKTRGQQVTLRCSPISGHKSVSWYQQVLGQGPQFIFQYYEKEERGRGNFPDRFSARQFPNYSSELNVNALLLGDSALYLCASSLVGGLYQETQYFGPGTRLLVL.